The sequence of this T cell receptor beta chain was determined in a study of a mutant IDH1 vaccine in newly diagnosed glioma. As to time point: week 11, during vaccination. With topical imiquimod, each dose of the vaccine consisted of 300 ug of mutant IDH1 20-mer peptide. Regarding this clone: Its antigen is unidentified.

The method was immunoSEQ multiplex PCR; TCRdb's version includes in-frame clones alone and lacks a portion of them. The table shows some 60,000 clones, with more than 80% occurring only once. Between the trimmed V and J ends, which lost 0 bases and 3 bases, there was a span of 0 bases. Per the germline V gene, CDR1 is SGHAT and CDR2 is FQDESV (reference sequence). The CDR3 totals 11 residues. The chain uses TRBV11-1 and TRBJ2-7, with no clear D. Sequencing used PBMCs, obtained from a glioma patient whose treatment included an IDH1 peptide vaccine. The TCR comes from a young man with glioma. The CDR3 sequence is CASSLAYEQYF. CDR3 DNA: TGTGCCAGCAGCTTAGCCTACGAGCAGTACTTC.